Below are 22 T cell receptor beta chains sequenced from a single sample in a study of blood T cell repertoires in COVID-19. Assay: immunoSEQ multiplex PCR; the TCRdb copy retains only in-frame clones and omits some. The sample includes around 140,000 clones, 88% of them seen just once. Sample: peripheral blood. The source is a man between 65 and 80 years old with acute or convalescent COVID-19.

DNA for the CDR3: TGTGCTAGTGGTTCCCCAGGGGGCGAGCAGTACTTC. Protein sequence: CASGSPGGEQYF. V and J are TRBV12-5 and TRBJ2-7; 7 bases map to TRBD1. This CDR3 spans 12 amino acids. V shed 4 bases, J shed 6 bases, and the junction held 3 bases outside the gene matches. Germline V gene sequence: CDR1 LGHNT, CDR2 FRNRAP.

The genes are TRBV6-1 and TRBJ2-7, with 12 bases that match TRBD2. The CDR3 sequence is 16 residues long. V was clipped by 4 bases and J by 6 bases; unmatched bases: 10. Germline CDR1 reads MNHNS; CDR2 reads SASEGT. CDR3 sequence: CASSATSGGLLSEQYF. CDR3 bases: TGTGCCAGCAGTGCCACTAGCGGGGGGCTGCTCTCCGAGCAGTACTTC.

V and J are TRBV6-6 and TRBJ2-3; 9 nucleotides line up with TRBD2. Germline CDR1 reads MNHNY; CDR2 reads SVGAGI (reference sequence). J was trimmed by 2 bases and V by 8 bases; bases with no gene match: 5. The CDR3 sequence is 14 residues long. CDR3 nucleotide sequence: TGTGCCAGCGGACTAGCGACCCTCACAGATACGCAGTATTTT. Protein: CASGLATLTDTQYF.

This clone was observed once. The chain links TRBV30 to TRBJ2-7, with TRBD2 identical over 7 bases. There are 15 residues in the CDR3. The J segment lost 6 bases and the V segment lost 3 bases, leaving 14 bases of the junction unmatched. CDR1 and CDR2 (germline): GTSNPN, SVGIG (reference sequence). The CDR3 region is CAWSPSRGGPAEQYF. CDR3 nucleotides: TGTGCCTGGAGCCCGTCGCGGGGAGGGCCGGCCGAGCAGTACTTC.

The chain combines TRBV2 with TRBJ1-1, with TRBD1 identical over 9 bases. The length of the CDR3 is 14 residues. The junction had 4 bases not matched to a gene; V was cut back by 4 bases and J by 4 bases. CDR1 SNHLY and CDR2 FYNNEI come from the germline V gene. CDR3 DNA sequence: TGTGCCAGCAGTGTACAGGGGGCGGGCACTGAAGCTTTCTTT. Encoded protein: CASSVQGAGTEAFF.

This chain connects TRBV19 to TRBJ1-4; 9 bases align to TRBD1. Per the germline V gene, CDR1 is LNHDA and CDR2 is SQIVND (reference sequence). V shed 10 bases and J 0 bases; nucleotides not matched to a gene: 6. This CDR3 spans 15 amino acids. This CDR3 is CATGQGSATNEKLFF. The CDR3 coding sequence is TGTGCCACTGGACAGGGGTCTGCAACTAATGAAAAACTGTTTTTT.

This sequence joins TRBV6-5 and TRBJ2-7; a weak D match, TRBD1 (6 bases). CDR3 length: 15 amino acids. CDR1 and CDR2 from the germline V gene are MNHEY and SVGAGI. Trimming stripped 0 bases from V and 4 bases from J, with 13 bases between. DNA for the CDR3: TGTGCCAGCAGTTACTCGGGGGCGCCTGAGTACGAGCAGTACTTC. Amino acids: CASSYSGAPEYEQYF.

The V and J genes are TRBV12-3 or TRBV12-4 and TRBJ2-7; D is perhaps TRBD1 (6 bases). Trimming shortened V by 0 bases and J by 4 bases, and 7 bases separated the two germline ends. The CDR3 totals 13 residues. CDR3 sequence (DNA): TGTGCCAGCAGTTTAGCCACAGGGTACGAGCAGTACTTC. Translated: CASSLATGYEQYF.

V usage is TRBV3-1 (or the pseudogene TRBV3-2) and J usage is TRBJ2-5; the match to TRBD2 covers 15 bases. The CDR3 length is 17 residues. With 4 bases clipped from V and 2 bases from J, the junction kept 5 bases outside the gene matches. The germline CDR1 and CDR2 sequences are LGHDT and YNNKEL (reference sequence). The CDR3 nucleotides read TGTGCCAGCAGCCGGGGACTAGCGGGGGGACGACAAGAGACCCAGTACTTC. Translating gives CASSRGLAGGRQETQYF.

The chain carries TRBV5-1 and TRBJ2-2; TRBD1 matches at 7 bases. Per the germline V gene, CDR1 is SGHRS and CDR2 is YFSETQ. The CDR3 contains 14 residues. With 4 bases clipped from V and 3 bases from J, the junction kept 3 bases outside the gene matches. The CDR3: CASSAQGDTGELFF. The DNA for the CDR3 is TGCGCCAGCAGCGCGCAGGGGGACACCGGGGAGCTGTTTTTT.

The J gene is TRBJ1-1, the V gene TRBV11-2; TRBD1 might be the D (5 bases). Germline CDR1 reads SGHAT; CDR2 reads FQNNGV. V gave up 5 bases and J gave up 6 bases, with 10 bases separating them. The CDR3 sequence is 12 residues long. DNA of the CDR3: TGTGCCAGCAGCCATGGGACTGCTGAAGCTTTCTTT. This codes for CASSHGTAEAFF.

This rearrangement joins TRBV9 to TRBJ1-2; unclear D gene. The CDR3 totals 15 residues. Germline V lookup: CDR1 SGDLS, CDR2 YYNGEE. V lost 0 bases and J 5 bases, leaving 14 bases between the germline ends. The CDR3 here is CASSVGSPGLYGYTF. The CDR3, as DNA: TGTGCCAGCAGCGTAGGATCCCCGGGTCTTTATGGCTACACCTTC.

This chain connects TRBV5-1 to TRBJ1-6, with D uncertain. This CDR3 spans 14 amino acids. The V and J ends lost 0 bases and 8 bases respectively, with 9 bases between them. Germline-derived CDR1 and CDR2 are SGHRS and YFSETQ. CDR3 loop: CASSLDGTDSPLHF. The CDR3 nucleotides read TGCGCCAGCAGCTTGGACGGTACCGATTCACCCCTCCACTTT.

A single count supports this clone. The chain combines TRBV4-1 with TRBJ1-2; 8 nucleotides agree with TRBD1. CDR3 size: 20 residues. Germline V gene sequence: CDR1 MGHRA, CDR2 YSYEKL. The V gene end was trimmed by 1 base and the J gene end by 4 bases; junction bases not matched to a gene: 20. For the CDR3, the DNA is TGCGCCAGCAGCCAAGCAATAGATCGAGGTAGATTGGGACAGGCCTATGGCTACACCTTC. This encodes CASSQAIDRGRLGQAYGYTF.

The chain has TRBV28 and TRBJ2-3; 11 nucleotides align to TRBD2. The CDR3 is made up of 15 amino acids. Germline V lookup: CDR1 MDHEN, CDR2 SYDVKM. V dropped 6 bases and J dropped 3; count of bases not matched to a gene: 5. CDR3: CASSLLAGGTDTQYF. CDR3 in DNA: TGTGCCAGCAGCCTTCTAGCGGGAGGAACAGATACGCAGTATTTT.

The V and J genes are TRBV30 and TRBJ2-7; tentative D call: TRBD2 (5 bases). CDR1 is GTSNPN, CDR2 SVGIG, per germline (reference sequence). Trimming stripped 6 bases from V and 2 bases from J, with 11 bases between. The CDR3 sequence is 12 residues long. As DNA, the CDR3 is TGTGCCTGCGGCCGGGGAGCCTACGAGCAGTACTTC. It is translated as CACGRGAYEQYF.

V gene TRBV5-1 combines with J gene TRBJ2-4; D may be TRBD2 (6 bases). The germline V gene encodes CDR1 SGHRS and CDR2 YFSETQ. Trimming removed 3 bases at V and 3 bases at J, with 22 bases between. The CDR3 is 18 residues long. This CDR3 is CASSWGRLTGVGKNIQYF. The CDR3 DNA reads as TGCGCCAGCAGCTGGGGTCGGCTAACGGGAGTGGGCAAAAACATTCAGTACTTC.

V is TRBV5-1 and J is TRBJ1-1; 7 bases line up with TRBD1. Germline assignment: CDR1 SGHRS and CDR2 YFSETQ. This CDR3 has 15 amino acids. The ends lost 6 bases at V and 0 bases at J; junction bases unmatched: 8. The CDR3: CASTEGQTMNTEAFF. The CDR3 DNA is TGCGCCAGCACTGAGGGACAGACGATGAACACTGAAGCTTTCTTT.

This clone appeared a few times. J is TRBJ1-4 and V is TRBV18, with 10 bases aligning to TRBD1. CDR3 length: 16 amino acids. In germline, CDR1 is KGHSH, CDR2 LQKENI. The V gene end was trimmed by 3 bases and the J gene end by 2 bases; junction bases not matched to a gene: 3. CDR3 sequence: CASSPQGQGTNEKLFF. CDR3 in DNA: TGTGCCAGCTCACCTCAGGGACAGGGGACTAATGAAAAACTGTTTTTT.

The V gene is TRBV15, the J gene TRBJ2-5, with 7 bases lining up with TRBD1. Germline loops: CDR1 LNHNV, CDR2 YYDKDF (reference sequence). The V and J ends lost 3 bases and 1 base, in that order; junction bases with no gene match: 2. The CDR3 consists of 14 residues. CDR3 residues: CATSRNRGQETQYF. The CDR3 DNA sequence: TGTGCCACCAGCAGGAACAGGGGCCAAGAGACCCAGTACTTC.

The CDR3 here is CASTVAGATGRETQYF. The CDR3 coding sequence is TGTGCCAGTACGGTAGCGGGGGCAACTGGGCGGGAGACCCAGTACTTC. The chain has TRBV19 and TRBJ2-5; 9 positions agree with TRBD2. Germline V gene sequence: CDR1 LNHDA, CDR2 SQIVND (reference sequence). V dropped 7 bases and J dropped 5; count of bases not matched to a gene: 14. This CDR3 has 16 residues.

Turning to this clone: The DNA is omitted, as the CDR3 cannot be located on it reliably, and the CDR3 follows TCRdb's listing. The chain links TRBV6-1 to TRBJ2-1; the table calls TRBD1, which could not be checked here. The CDR3 is 13 amino acids long, termini counted. CDR1 is MNHNS, CDR2 SASEGT, per germline. The CDR3 loop is CASSEVSWGHGIF.